Each of the 9 T cell receptor beta chains below was sequenced from the same sample in a study of T cells in women clearing cervical HPV infection. Profiling relied on immunoSEQ multiplex PCR, and the TCRdb table lists in-frame clones only, not all of them. This sample's table reports approximately 41,000 clones. Sequencing was performed on blood buffy coat. The source of these receptors is a woman aged 18 to 69 with a cervical HPV16 infection that either progressed to CIN3+ or cleared (not recorded which).

As concerns this clone: The read ends 3 residues shy of where the CDR3 ends; the end is completed using the germline J gene. The J gene is TRBJ1-1, the V gene TRBV5-1, with a weak D call TRBD1 (5 bases). Germline V gene sequence: CDR1 SGHRS, CDR2 YFSETQ. Trimming removed 3 bases at V and 5 bases at J, with 11 bases between. CDR3 length equals 13 residues. The DNA read from the CDR3 is TGCGCCAGCAGCTACATGGGGGGAACTGAA. Encoded protein: CASSYMGGTE. The full CDR3 protein is CASSYMGGTEAFF.

Remarks on this clone: The observed sequence ends 3 residues before the CDR3 terminus, with the missing tail filled in from the germline J gene. The same CDR3 is also encoded by other DNA sequences in this sample. The genes are TRBV5-4 and TRBJ1-6, with D maybe TRBD1 (5 bases). Trimming stripped 0 bases from V and 4 bases from J, with 5 bases between. Germline values: CDR1 SGHNT, CDR2 YYREEE (reference sequence). CDR3 length: 14 residues. The CDR3 reads CASSLGQYNSPLHF. The CDR3 DNA, read in part, is TGTGCCAGCAGCTTGGGACAGTATAATTCACCC. Filled out from reference TRBV5-4 and TRBJ1-6, the complete variable domain reads ETGVTQSPTHLIKTRGQQVTLRCSSQSGHNTVSWYQQALGQGPQFIFQYYREEENGRGNFPPRFSGLQFPNYSSELNVNALELDDSALYLCASSLGQYNSPLHFGNGTRLTVT.

Comments on this clone: From the germline J gene comes the end of the CDR3, since the read stops 3 residues before it. The J gene is TRBJ1-6, the V gene TRBV30, with 9 bases that match TRBD1. CDR3 length: 13 residues. V was pared by 3 bases and J by 10 bases, with 4 bases of the junction left unmatched. Germline assignment: CDR1 GTSNPN and CDR2 SVGIG (reference sequence). The sequenced part of the CDR3 DNA is TGTGCCTGGAGGGGACAGGGAGGATCACCC. It encodes CAWRGQGGSP. The CDR3, in full, reads CAWRGQGGSPLHF.

As for this clone: With the read ending 3 residues before the CDR3 end, the germline J gene is used to fill in that end. V is TRBV2 and J is TRBJ2-1; TRBD2 aligns across 11 bases. This CDR3 contains 15 residues. V gave up 5 bases and J gave up 7 bases; unmatched junction bases: 7. Germline CDR1 SNHLY, CDR2 FYNNEI. The CDR3 reads CASSYRLAGSNEQFF. Incomplete CDR3 DNA: TGTGCCAGCAGTTATAGACTAGCGGGGAGTAATGAG.

The sequenced part of the CDR3 DNA is TGTGCCTGCCCCCTGCCCCCGGGGACC. This translates into CACPLPPGT. The complete CDR3 protein is CACPLPPGTQYF. The chain employs TRBV30 and TRBJ2-5, with unresolved D. Read data end 3 residues before the CDR3 end; the end is taken from the germline J gene. Germline assignment: CDR1 GTSNPN and CDR2 SVGIG (reference sequence). CDR3 length: 12 amino acids. Trimming took off 6 bases at V and 7 bases at J, with 15 bases between the two ends.

With regard to this clone: The CDR3 end falls 3 residues outside the read, so it is completed with the germline J gene. This sequence joins TRBV19 and TRBJ1-2; D gene unclear. This CDR3 has 15 amino acids. Germline lookup yields CDR1 LNHDA and CDR2 SQIVND (reference sequence). Between the trimmed V and J ends, which lost 2 bases and 4 bases, there was a span of 14 bases. CDR3 DNA (partial): TGTGCCAGTAGTATATCCCCCAGTTCCCGCTATGGC. Its protein is CASSISPSSRYG. The full-length CDR3 reads as CASSISPSSRYGYTF.

Points on this clone: The read comes to an end 3 residues before the CDR3 does, leaving the germline J gene to fill in the end. The chain uses TRBV2 and TRBJ2-7, with 11 bases lining up with TRBD2. This CDR3 has 14 residues. Trimming removed 5 bases from V and 6 bases from J; junction bases left unmatched: 6. Germline lookup yields CDR1 SNHLY and CDR2 FYNNEI. The CDR3 DNA, read in part, is TGTGCCAGCAGTAAACTAGCGGGAGTTTTCGAG. Its translation: CASSKLAGVFE. The CDR3 in full is CASSKLAGVFEQYF.

In regard to this clone: Read sequence stops 3 residues before the CDR3 end, and the germline J gene provides the missing end. This sequence joins TRBV2 and TRBJ2-1; D is perhaps TRBD2 (6 bases). V gave up 8 bases and J gave up 2 bases, with 10 bases separating them. This CDR3 comprises 13 residues. The germline V gene has CDR1 SNHLY and CDR2 FYNNEI. This CDR3 reads CASEGRTYNEQFF. CDR3 bases read: TGTGCCAGCGAGGGGAGGACCTACAATGAG.

Notes on this clone: The read stops 3 residues short of the end of the CDR3; the missing end is completed from the germline J gene. The chain has TRBV28 and TRBJ1-5; 11 bases align to TRBD1. V lost 2 bases to trimming and J lost 7 bases; unmatched junction nucleotides: 7. Germline V gives CDR1 MDHEN, CDR2 SYDVKM. The CDR3 has 16 residues. The sequenced CDR3 bases are TGTGCCAGCAGTTTACGGGACAGGGGGGTATACCAGCCC. Translation gives CASSLRDRGVYQP. The whole CDR3 protein reads CASSLRDRGVYQPQHF.